This T cell receptor beta chain was sequenced in a study of blood T cell repertoires in COVID-19. For the study at large: Sites across the United States, Italy and Spain contributed samples from acute and convalescent COVID-19. The analysed material was cDNA or gDNA that came from T cells, B-cell-depleted T cells, or PBMCs.

V lost 5 bases, J lost 2 bases, and 3 bases lay in between. CDR1 is PRHDT and CDR2 is FYEKMQ in the germline V gene (reference sequence). The CDR3 covers 11 residues. Measured with immunoSEQ multiplex PCR; TCRdb has only the in-frame clones, and not every one. This table has about 310,000 clones, around nine tenths appearing once. Residents of around 24 US areas, aged about 18 to 89 years, made up the participants. Two consecutive negative NP/OP PCR tests, clearance, or resolved symptoms defined Cohort 3 recovery. The TCR was taken from a woman in her 30s who had recovered from COVID-19. The sample was PBMCs or T cells enriched from blood (not recorded which). V usage is TRBV13 and J usage is TRBJ2-5, with D unclear. This CDR3 reads CASSQQETQYF. The CDR3 DNA follows: TGTGCCAGCAGCCAACAAGAGACCCAGTACTTC.